Included here is one TCR beta chain sequence, with context. Generated by immunoSEQ multiplex PCR, the TCRdb table keeps only in-frame clones and is missing some. Altogether hundreds of thousands of clones are present, roughly 87% being singletons, with the ten largest covering 2.5% to 3%. The source of the sample is a study of blood T cell repertoires in COVID-19. Study information: Samples taken during acute and convalescent COVID-19 were collected in the United States, Italy and Spain. From T cells, B-cell-depleted T cells, or PBMCs came the material, which was cDNA or gDNA.

V gave up 5 bases and J gave up 7 bases; unmatched junction bases: 10. The length of the CDR3 is 15 residues. Germline CDR1 is MNHEY and CDR2 is SMNVEV (reference sequence). Sequencing used PBMCs or T cells enriched from blood (not recorded which). V is TRBV27 and J is TRBJ1-2, with 10 bases matching TRBD1. This receptor was obtained from a woman in her 30s who had recovered from COVID-19. The CDR3 coding sequence is TGTGCCAGCAGTGCACACCCAGACAGGGGGCCTGGCTACACCTTC. Residues: CASSAHPDRGPGYTF.